The clone carrying this TCR beta chain was seen at least ten times. The data were taken from a study of regulatory T cells in long-lasting Graves disease. Whole-study context: Newly diagnosed Graves' patients took antithyroid drugs under 3 months.

With iRepertoire HTBI primers and Arm-PCR of CDR3 regions, TCR beta libraries were built. TCRdb itself ran the multiplex PCR reads through MiXCR, one entry per CDR3 protein. Of about 620,000 distinct CDR3 sequences detected, around 17% appear once; the ten largest clones hold approximately 18%. Time point given: newly diagnosed GD, antithyroid drugs for less than 3 months. Generation of the TCR library employed RNA extracted from PBMCs. Looked up from germline, CDR1 is MDHEN and CDR2 is SYDVKM. CDR3 length: 14 residues. The V end was cut by 1 base, the J end by 6 bases, with 12 bases between. The same data also contributed to another study, on T cells in Graves' hyperthyroidism and ophthalmopathy. That study adds: With the HTBI primer set, the TCR CDR3 went through a first round of RT-PCR.

This material consisted of peripheral blood mononuclear cells (PBMCs), taken at new diagnosis, from a patient treated with antithyroid drugs. The source of this sequence is a woman between 25 and 40 years old with Graves disease. The chain has TRBV28 and TRBJ1-1; perhaps TRBD1 as D (5 bases). In DNA form, the CDR3 reads TGTGCCAGCAGTTTATCTTTGGGGGTATCTGAAGCTTTCTTT. Translated: CASSLSLGVSEAFF.